Following are 10 T cell receptor beta chains from one sample sequenced in a study of beta chain features in type 1 diabetes. General study results and limits: All four CD4+ subsets from Type 1 diabetes patients carried moderately but significantly shorter TCRB CDR3s.

Every bit of the isolated RNA underwent reverse transcription, so sequencing read expressed TCRB transcripts. TCRdb's table, derived via immunoSEQ multiplex PCR, lists solely in-frame clones and lacks some. Of some 350,000 clones listed, approximately 12% are singletons. Their cognate antigens are unknown. The sample taken for sequencing was naive CD4+ T cells from blood. The receptors were gathered from a woman between 18 and 29 years old with type 1 diabetes.

Regarding this clone: The junction does not match germline at one end; this may be a read error. This rearrangement joins TRBV7-9 to TRBJ2-5, with 7 bases lining up with TRBD2. Germline assignment: CDR1 SEHNR and CDR2 FQNEAQ (reference sequence). The CDR3 contains 16 residues. CDR3 DNA sequence: TGTGCCAGCAGCTTATGGGCGGGGGAGTACCAACAGACCCAGTACTTC. This sequence encodes CASSLWAGEYQQTQYF.

The genes are TRBV9 and TRBJ1-2; tentative D call: TRBD1 (6 bases). The CDR3 sequence is 14 residues long. Trimming cost V 3 bases and J 8 bases, with 17 bases left between them. CDR1 and CDR2 (germline): SGDLS, YYNGEE. DNA of the CDR3: TGTGCCAGCAGCGAGCTAGACAGGACTTTGGGCTACACCTTC. It yields the protein CASSELDRTLGYTF.

The chain recombines TRBV7-2 with TRBJ2-7; 9 nucleotides match TRBD1. The J segment lost 4 bases and the V segment lost 7 bases, leaving 8 bases of the junction unmatched. The CDR3 is 14 amino acids. Germline loops: CDR1 SGHTA, CDR2 FQGNSA. The CDR3 region is CASTFTGGAYEQYF. The CDR3 coding sequence is TGTGCCAGCACCTTCACAGGGGGCGCTTACGAGCAGTACTTC.

The V gene is TRBV29-1, the J gene TRBJ2-7; TRBD1 aligns across 7 bases. The CDR3 has 16 amino acids. V trimming: 0 bases; J trimming: 1 base; junction bases outside the gene matches: 9. CDR1 is SQVTM and CDR2 is ANQGSEA in the germline V gene. For the CDR3, the DNA is TGCAGCGTTGAAGATCGGGCGACAGGGAGATCCTACGAGCAGTACTTC. This sequence encodes CSVEDRATGRSYEQYF.

This clone was seen more than once but under ten times. The V call is TRBV19, the J call TRBJ1-5; no firm D call. Trimming cost V 3 bases and J 1 base, with 13 bases left between them. The CDR3 spans 16 residues. Germline CDR1 and CDR2: LNHDA and SQIVND (reference sequence). The CDR3 sequence: CASSISRYSSNQPQHF. CDR3 nucleotides: TGTGCCAGTAGTATTTCCCGTTATTCGAGCAATCAGCCCCAGCATTTT. Filled out from reference TRBV19 and TRBJ1-5, the complete variable domain reads DGGITQSPKYLFRKEGQNVTLSCEQNLNHDAMYWYRQDPGQGLRLIYYSQIVNDFQKGDIAEGYSVSREKKESFPLTVTSAQKNPTAFYLCASSISRYSSNQPQHFGDGTRLSIL.

This clone was counted only a few times. The chain has TRBV21-1 and TRBJ2-7; TRBD1, the table's D call, was not compared with the DNA. TRBV21-1 corresponds to a pseudogene. The CDR3 has 16 residues. Written as DNA, the CDR3 is TGTGCCAGCAGCTCCCGACAGGGCCCTGGGGGCTACGAGCAGTACGTC. This sequence encodes CASSSRQGPGGYEQYV.

This sequence joins TRBV11-2 and TRBJ2-3, with D perhaps TRBD2 (6 bases). Trimming removed 2 bases from V and 4 bases from J, with 13 bases in between. Germline CDR1 is SGHAT and CDR2 is FQNNGV. This CDR3 contains 15 residues. The CDR3: CASSLRGSGPDTQYF. In DNA form, the CDR3 reads TGTGCCAGCAGCTTACGGGGGAGTGGCCCAGATACGCAGTATTTT.

The J gene is TRBJ2-1, the V gene TRBV5-4, with 12 bases that match TRBD2. Germline V CDR1 and CDR2: SGHNT, YYREEE (reference sequence). The CDR3 runs 16 residues. V dropped 5 bases and J dropped 7; count of bases not matched to a gene: 10. For the CDR3, the DNA is TGTGCCAGCAGGGAAGAGGGACTAGCGGGTGTAAATGAGCAGTTCTTC. Encoded protein: CASREEGLAGVNEQFF.

This chain joins TRBV29-1 and TRBJ1-5; possibly TRBD1 for D (6 bases). Looked up from germline, CDR1 is SQVTM and CDR2 is ANQGSEA. Trimming left V 3 bases short and J 9 bases short, with 18 bases between. The CDR3 is made up of 14 amino acids. The CDR3 bases are TGCAGCGTTGAGTCAGGGGACGGTCCGGGGCCCCAGCATTTT. Translated: CSVESGDGPGPQHF.

This clone was detected a few times. One junction end does not reproduce the germline sequence, and a read error may be involved. V gene TRBV2 combines with J gene TRBJ2-1; 10 nucleotides match TRBD2. CDR3 length: 15 amino acids. Germline-derived CDR1 and CDR2 are SNHLY and FYNNEI. The CDR3 sequence: CASSQAGGGYNEQFF. In DNA form, the CDR3 reads TGTGCCAGCAGTCAAGCGGGAGGGGGATACAATGAGCAGTTCTTC. The full variable domain, its missing parts supplied by reference TRBV2 and TRBJ2-1, is EPEVTQTPSHQVTQMGQEVILRCVPISNHLYFYWYRQILGQKVEFLVSFYNNEISEKSEIFDDQFSVERPDGSNFTLKIRSTKLEDSAMYFCASSQAGGGYNEQFFGPGTRLTVL.